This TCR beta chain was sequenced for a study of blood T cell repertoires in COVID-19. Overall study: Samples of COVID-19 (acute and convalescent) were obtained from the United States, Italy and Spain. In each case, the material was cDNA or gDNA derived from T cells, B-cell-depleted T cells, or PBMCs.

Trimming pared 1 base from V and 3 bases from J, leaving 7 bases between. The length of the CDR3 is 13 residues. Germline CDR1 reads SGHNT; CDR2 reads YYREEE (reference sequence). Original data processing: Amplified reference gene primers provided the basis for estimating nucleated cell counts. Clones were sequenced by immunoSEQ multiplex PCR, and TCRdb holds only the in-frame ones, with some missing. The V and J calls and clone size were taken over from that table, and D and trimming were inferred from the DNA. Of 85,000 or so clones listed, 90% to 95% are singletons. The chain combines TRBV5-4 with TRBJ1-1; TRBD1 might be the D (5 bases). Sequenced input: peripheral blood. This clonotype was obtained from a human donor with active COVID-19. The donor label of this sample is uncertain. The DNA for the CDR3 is TGTGCCAGCAGCTTGTGGGGGGACACTGAAGCTTTCTTT. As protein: CASSLWGDTEAFF.